The TCR beta chain described here comes from a study of T-cell memory formation after mild COVID-19. Sample barcodes and UMIs were carried by the TCR alpha and TCR beta cDNA libraries that 5'RACE generated with constant-segment primers. TCRdb re-called the 5' RACE reads with MiXCR, one entry per CDR3 protein. This sample yields about 470,000 distinct CDR3 sequences, of which roughly 20% are seen a single time; roughly 12% belongs to the top ten. CDR1 is SGHVS, CDR2 FQNEAQ, per germline. The V end lost 1 base, the J end lost 2 bases, and 6 bases lay between the germline ends. The CDR3 covers 15 residues. This clonotype was recorded a few times. No antigen is known for it. Study findings and constraints: Pre-infection memory harbored some responding clones, suggesting cross-reactive memory joined.

V gene TRBV7-8 combines with J gene TRBJ2-6; the D gene is possibly TRBD2 (6 bases). The specimen was PBMCs or a T cell subset sorted from them (not recorded which). This TCR was sampled from an adult woman who had mild COVID-19 (a few samples of this study predate the infection). Cell type and time point are not known. CDR3 amino acids: CASSLERAGANVLTF. The CDR3 bases are TGTGCCAGCAGCTTAGAGCGGGCTGGGGCCAACGTCCTGACTTTC.